The entry below gives a single T cell receptor beta chain sequence along with its context. TCRdb's table, derived via immunoSEQ multiplex PCR, lists solely in-frame clones and lacks some. The sample records fewer than 3 million clones, around 90% being singletons. These data originate in a study of shared clonotypes between healthy human individuals. J lost 0 bases, V lost 7 bases, and 0 bases had no gene match. The germline CDR1 and CDR2 sequences are SQVTM and ANQGSEA. The CDR3 totals 12 residues. This clonotype originated in a man younger than 35 in good health. Some clones in this sample may be carry-over from other donors' samples. The specimen was naive CD4+ T cells from PBMCs. Subset indicated: CD45RA+ positively selected. J is TRBJ2-3 and V is TRBV29-1, with 8 nucleotides matching TRBD2. CDR3 coding DNA: TGCAGCGAGCGGGAGAGCACAGATACGCAGTATTTT. Protein product: CSERESTDTQYF.